What follows are 23 T cell receptor beta chains derived from one specimen sequenced in a study of blood T cell repertoires in COVID-19 (TCRdb year 2020). Library preparation was by the immunoSEQ multiplex PCR assay. The clones in this table, taken by TCRdb from immuneACCESS, are in-frame only. Not every clone is retained; where verified, under half of the shortfall comes from an unresolved V gene, and the cause of the rest is unknown. This sample holds tens of thousands of clones; about 86% were observed only once. Clones ranked in the top ten supply around 24% of the sample. The specimen sequenced was peripheral blood. The receptors here all came from a human donor with acute or convalescent COVID-19. The donor label of this sample is uncertain.

The gene calls are TRBV28 and TRBJ2-7; 8 nucleotides line up with TRBD2. CDR1 and CDR2 from the germline V gene are MDHEN and SYDVKM. The CDR3 consists of 13 residues. The V gene end was trimmed by 10 bases and the J gene end by 6 bases; junction bases not matched to a gene: 11. CDR3 in amino acids: CATREPGGFEQYF. For the CDR3, the DNA is TGTGCCACCAGAGAGCCGGGGGGGTTCGAGCAGTACTTC.

This clone was seen a few times. The chain uses TRBV6-6 and TRBJ2-5; a weak D match, TRBD2 (5 bases). The CDR3 is 13 amino acids. V lost 7 bases, J lost 1 base, and 10 bases lay in between. Per the germline V gene, CDR1 is MNHNY and CDR2 is SVGAGI (reference sequence). The CDR3 protein is CASKLLGQETQYF. The CDR3 bases are TGTGCCAGCAAGCTACTAGGCCAAGAGACCCAGTACTTC.

This chain connects TRBV7-2 to TRBJ2-1, with 8 bases that match TRBD1. The length of the CDR3 is 16 residues. The germline V gene has CDR1 SGHTA and CDR2 FQGNSA. Germline trimming cut 0 bases from V and 5 bases from J; bases unmatched to any gene: 6. CDR3 region: CASSLAGQGVNNEQFF. CDR3 nucleotides: TGTGCCAGCAGCTTAGCCGGACAGGGAGTTAACAATGAGCAGTTCTTC.

The rearrangement uses TRBV5-1 and TRBJ2-2; 12 nucleotides line up with TRBD1. The CDR3 extends over 17 amino acids. The germline gives CDR1 SGHRS, CDR2 YFSETQ. J lost 6 bases, V lost 2 bases, and 8 bases had no gene match. This chain's CDR3 is CASSFSGTGGVSGELFF. The CDR3 DNA sequence: TGCGCCAGCAGCTTCTCCGGGACAGGGGGCGTATCCGGGGAGCTGTTTTTT.

This clone has just one count. V usage is TRBV3-1 (or the pseudogene TRBV3-2) and J usage is TRBJ1-5, with D hard to call. The CDR3 length is 15 residues. From germline, CDR1 is LGHDT and CDR2 YNNKEL (reference sequence). V shed 6 bases and J shed 11 bases, with 23 bases lying between them. The CDR3 bases are TGTGCCAGCAGGCCCCCGGGAGGGCCCAAGGAGTCCCAGCATTTT. This codes for CASRPPGGPKESQHF.

V gene TRBV7-9 combines with J gene TRBJ1-5, with D perhaps TRBD1 (5 bases). Trimming left V 1 base short and J 4 bases short, with 8 bases between. The CDR3 is made up of 14 amino acids. CDR1 is SEHNR and CDR2 is FQNEAQ in the germline V gene (reference sequence). The CDR3 DNA follows: TGTGCCAGCAGCTTAGGTGGGGGGAATCAGCCCCAGCATTTT. Protein: CASSLGGGNQPQHF.

The chain couples TRBV6-1 to TRBJ2-1, with 8 bases identical to TRBD2. With V trimmed by 4 bases and J by 6 bases, 11 bases remained unmatched. Germline lookup yields CDR1 MNHNS and CDR2 SASEGT. The CDR3 extends over 16 amino acids. The CDR3 here is CASSGIAGSGPNEQFF. The CDR3 nucleotides are TGTGCCAGCAGTGGAATAGCGGGGAGCGGCCCCAATGAGCAGTTCTTC.

CDR3 sequence (DNA): TGTGCCAGCAGCGCCCGGGAGGGATCAGATACGCAGTATTTT. Translated, it gives CASSAREGSDTQYF. The chain links TRBV7-6 to TRBJ2-3, with 8 bases identical to TRBD2. The CDR3 runs 14 residues. The germline CDR1 and CDR2 sequences are SGHVS and FNYEAQ. V dropped 5 bases and J dropped 4; count of bases not matched to a gene: 5.

The chain employs TRBV19 and TRBJ1-1, with D perhaps TRBD1 (6 bases). Germline V gene data show CDR1 as LNHDA and CDR2 as SQIVND (reference sequence). This CDR3 comprises 14 residues. Trimming took off 2 bases at V and 3 bases at J, with 10 bases between the two ends. The CDR3 is CASSIQGKDTEAFF. In DNA, the CDR3 is TGTGCCAGTAGTATACAGGGGAAGGACACTGAAGCTTTCTTT.

The rearrangement uses TRBV5-1 and TRBJ2-3; 10 bases agree with TRBD2. The CDR3 sequence is 17 residues long. Germline CDR1 and CDR2: SGHRS and YFSETQ. V shed 0 bases, J shed 2 bases, and the junction held 6 bases outside the gene matches. The chain's CDR3 is CASSLAPSGGNTDTQYF. CDR3 in DNA: TGCGCCAGCAGCTTGGCGCCTAGCGGGGGAAACACAGATACGCAGTATTTT.

At least ten counts were recorded for this clone. The genes are TRBV5-6 and TRBJ2-6; D unresolved. This CDR3 comprises 15 residues. Per the germline V gene, CDR1 is SGHDT and CDR2 is YYEEEE. The V gene lost 0 bases and the J gene lost 0 bases, with 4 bases spanning the gap. The CDR3 DNA reads TGTGCCAGCAGCTTGGGTAACTCTGGGGCCAACGTCCTGACTTTC. It encodes CASSLGNSGANVLTF.

The rearrangement links TRBV3-1 (or the pseudogene TRBV3-2) to TRBJ1-4; D gene uncertain. Trimming took off 0 bases at V and 0 bases at J, with 8 bases between the two ends. Per the germline V gene, CDR1 is LGHDT and CDR2 is YNNKEL (reference sequence). This CDR3 region has 16 residues. The CDR3 DNA is TGTGCCAGCAGCCAAGAAGCGGATGCAACTAATGAAAAACTGTTTTTT. Translated: CASSQEADATNEKLFF.

This clone has more than one count but fewer than ten. The same CDR3 is also encoded by other DNA sequences in this sample. Written as DNA, the CDR3 is TGTGCCAGCAGGCCGACAGGGGAAGGGGCCTACAATGAGCAGTTCTTC. Amino acids: CASRPTGEGAYNEQFF. The chain links TRBV9 to TRBJ2-1; 8 bases match TRBD1. The CDR3 has 16 residues. V lost 5 bases to trimming and J lost 2 bases; unmatched junction nucleotides: 9. Germline V gene sequence: CDR1 SGDLS, CDR2 YYNGEE. Drawing the rest from reference TRBV9 and TRBJ2-1, the complete variable domain is DSGVTQTPKHLITATGQRVTLRCSPRSGDLSVYWYQQSLDQGLQFLIQYYNGEERAKGNILERFSAQQFPDLHSELNLSSLELGDSALYFCASRPTGEGAYNEQFFGPGTRLTVL.

The V call is TRBV7-2, the J call TRBJ1-1; 8 bases map to TRBD1. Germline CDR1 SGHTA, CDR2 FQGNSA. The CDR3 length is 15 residues. The V gene end was trimmed by 1 base and the J gene end by 3 bases; junction bases not matched to a gene: 4. The CDR3 loop is CASSLEGQGHTEAFF. In nucleotides, the CDR3 is TGTGCCAGCAGCTTAGAAGGACAGGGTCACACTGAAGCTTTCTTT.

The chain employs TRBV6-1 and TRBJ1-5; 7 positions agree with TRBD1. Looked up from germline, CDR1 is MNHNS and CDR2 is SASEGT. This CDR3 contains 17 residues. The junction had 12 bases not matched to a gene; V was cut back by 3 bases and J by 4 bases. Here the CDR3 reads CASSETRFTGVNQPQHF. The CDR3 bases are TGTGCCAGCAGTGAGACTCGTTTCACAGGGGTGAATCAGCCCCAGCATTTT.

This clone was recorded once. This chain connects TRBV19 to TRBJ2-1; the match to TRBD2 covers 11 bases. The CDR3 has 18 amino acids. Germline V lookup: CDR1 LNHDA, CDR2 SQIVND (reference sequence). J was trimmed by 0 bases and V by 4 bases; bases with no gene match: 8. The chain's CDR3 is CASSTLGTSGISYNEQFF. In DNA form, the CDR3 reads TGTGCCAGTAGTACACTCGGGACTAGCGGAATCTCCTACAATGAGCAGTTCTTC.

The CDR3 is CASSAGTGERVSPLHF. Here the CDR3 DNA reads TGCGCCAGCAGCGCCGGGACAGGGGAGAGAGTTTCACCCCTCCACTTT. The genes are TRBV5-1 and TRBJ1-6, with 10 bases identical to TRBD1. The V and J ends lost 4 bases and 9 bases, in that order; junction bases with no gene match: 10. The CDR3 is made up of 16 amino acids. CDR1 SGHRS and CDR2 YFSETQ come from the germline V gene.

The V and J genes are TRBV11-3 and TRBJ1-1; D is unresolved. CDR3 size: 14 residues. Germline lookup yields CDR1 SGHNT and CDR2 YENEEA. Deletions cut 1 base from V and 4 bases from J, with 10 bases between. The CDR3 DNA follows: TGTGCCAGCAGCTTAGGCTCGGGGTTCACTGAAGCTTTCTTT. The encoded protein is CASSLGSGFTEAFF.

This chain uses TRBV11-3 with TRBJ2-1; 8 bases map to TRBD1. The CDR3 has 15 amino acids. V shed 1 base and J 5 bases; nucleotides not matched to a gene: 4. Germline lookup yields CDR1 SGHNT and CDR2 YENEEA. This chain's CDR3 is CASSLGTGSNNEQFF. DNA of the CDR3: TGTGCCAGCAGCTTAGGGACAGGGTCCAACAATGAGCAGTTCTTC. The whole variable domain, filled in from reference TRBV11-3 and TRBJ2-1, reads EAGVVQSPRYKIIEKKQPVAFWCNPISGHNTLYWYLQNLGQGPELLIRYENEEAVDDSQLPKDRFSAERLKGVDSTLKIQPAELGDSAVYLCASSLGTGSNNEQFFGPGTRLTVL.

This chain connects TRBV7-9 to TRBJ1-4; 7 positions match TRBD1. The CDR3 spans 14 residues. V shed 3 bases and J 7 bases; nucleotides not matched to a gene: 5. Germline-derived CDR1 and CDR2 are SEHNR and FQNEAQ (reference sequence). CDR3: CASSFGQAGEKLFF. The CDR3 nucleotides read TGTGCCAGCAGCTTTGGACAGGCGGGTGAAAAACTGTTTTTT.

This clone was recorded once. CDR3 nucleotides: TGTGCCAGCAGCTTGACAGGGTCTACTACCGGGGAGCTGTTTTTT. Translated: CASSLTGSTTGELFF. V is TRBV7-3 and J is TRBJ2-2; 7 bases agree with TRBD1. From germline, CDR1 is SGHTA and CDR2 FQGTGA. There are 15 residues in the CDR3. Trimming removed 3 bases from V and 5 bases from J; junction bases left unmatched: 6.

This rearrangement joins TRBV7-9 to TRBJ1-4; TRBD1 is a possible D gene (5 bases). There are 15 residues in the CDR3. V was shortened by 5 bases and J by 3 bases, with 13 bases between the two germline ends. The germline V gene encodes CDR1 SEHNR and CDR2 FQNEAQ (reference sequence). CDR3 sequence (DNA): TGTGCCAGCAGCCAACCGGGGACTTCTAATGAAAAACTGTTTTTT. This codes for CASSQPGTSNEKLFF.

There are a few counts of this clone. The V and J genes are TRBV7-9 and TRBJ1-2; D not certain. The germline V gene encodes CDR1 SEHNR and CDR2 FQNEAQ (reference sequence). The CDR3 length is 16 residues. V was shortened by 2 bases and J by 3 bases, with 16 bases between the two germline ends. The CDR3 DNA is TGTGCCAGCAGCTTACAGGATTTAGTGGGAGACTATGGCTACACCTTC. Its translation: CASSLQDLVGDYGYTF.